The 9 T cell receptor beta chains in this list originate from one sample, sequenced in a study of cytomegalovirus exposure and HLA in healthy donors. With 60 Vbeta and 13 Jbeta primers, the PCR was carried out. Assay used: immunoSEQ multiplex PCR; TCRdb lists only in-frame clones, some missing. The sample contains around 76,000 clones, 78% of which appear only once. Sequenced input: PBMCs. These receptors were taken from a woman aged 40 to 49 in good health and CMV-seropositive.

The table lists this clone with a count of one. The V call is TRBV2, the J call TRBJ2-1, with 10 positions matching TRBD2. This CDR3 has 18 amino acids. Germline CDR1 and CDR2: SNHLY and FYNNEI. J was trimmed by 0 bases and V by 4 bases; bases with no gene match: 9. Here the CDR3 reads CASSASGGGLSSYNEQFF. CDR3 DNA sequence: TGTGCCAGCAGTGCGAGCGGGGGGGGCCTAAGCTCCTACAATGAGCAGTTCTTC.

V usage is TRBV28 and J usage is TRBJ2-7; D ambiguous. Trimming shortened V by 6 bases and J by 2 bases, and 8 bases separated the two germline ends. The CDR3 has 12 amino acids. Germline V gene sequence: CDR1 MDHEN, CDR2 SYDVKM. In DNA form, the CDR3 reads TGTGCCAGCAGCTCCGGAGCCTACGAGCAGTACTTC. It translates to CASSSGAYEQYF.

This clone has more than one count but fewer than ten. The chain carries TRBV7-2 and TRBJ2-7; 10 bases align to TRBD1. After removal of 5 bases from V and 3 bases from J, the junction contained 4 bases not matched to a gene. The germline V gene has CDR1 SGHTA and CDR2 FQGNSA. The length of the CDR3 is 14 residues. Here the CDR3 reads CASSPGTGDYEQYF. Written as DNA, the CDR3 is TGTGCCAGCAGCCCCGGGACAGGGGACTACGAGCAGTACTTC. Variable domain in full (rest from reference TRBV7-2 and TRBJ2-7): GAGVSQSPSNKVTEKGKDVELRCDPISGHTALYWYRQSLGQGLEFLIYFQGNSAPDKSGLPSDRFSAERTGGSVSTLTIQRTQQEDSAVYLCASSPGTGDYEQYFGPGTRLTVT.

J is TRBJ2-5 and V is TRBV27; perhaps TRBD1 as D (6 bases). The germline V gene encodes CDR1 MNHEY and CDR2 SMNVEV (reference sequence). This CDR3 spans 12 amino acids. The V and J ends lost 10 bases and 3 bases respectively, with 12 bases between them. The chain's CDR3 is CATRDIKETQYF. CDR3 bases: TGTGCCACCCGGGACATAAAAGAGACCCAGTACTTC.

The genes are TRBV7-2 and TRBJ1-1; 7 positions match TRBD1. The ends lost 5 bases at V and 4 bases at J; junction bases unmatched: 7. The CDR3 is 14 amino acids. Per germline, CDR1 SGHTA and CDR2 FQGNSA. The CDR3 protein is CASSLNSGGTEAFF. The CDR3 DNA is TGTGCCAGCAGCCTAAATTCAGGGGGCACTGAAGCTTTCTTT.

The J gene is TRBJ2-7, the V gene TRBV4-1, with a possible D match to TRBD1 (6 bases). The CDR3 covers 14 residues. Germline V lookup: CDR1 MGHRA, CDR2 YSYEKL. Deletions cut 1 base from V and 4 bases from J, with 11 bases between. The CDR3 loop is CASSQGAGAYEQYF. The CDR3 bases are TGCGCCAGCAGCCAAGGGGCAGGGGCTTACGAGCAGTACTTC.

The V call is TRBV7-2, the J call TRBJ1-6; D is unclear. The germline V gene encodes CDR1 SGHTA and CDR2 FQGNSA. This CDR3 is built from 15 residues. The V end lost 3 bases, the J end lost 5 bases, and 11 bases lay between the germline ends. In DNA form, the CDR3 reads TGTGCCAGCAGCTTGCTTTGGCAGGATAATTCACCCCTCCACTTT. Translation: CASSLLWQDNSPLHF.

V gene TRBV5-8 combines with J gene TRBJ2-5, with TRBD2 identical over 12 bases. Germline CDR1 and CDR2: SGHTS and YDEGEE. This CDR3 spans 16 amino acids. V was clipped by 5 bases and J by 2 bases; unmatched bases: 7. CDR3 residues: CASSPGTSGRQETQYF. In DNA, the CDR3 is TGTGCCAGCAGTCCCGGGACTAGCGGGCGTCAAGAGACCCAGTACTTC.

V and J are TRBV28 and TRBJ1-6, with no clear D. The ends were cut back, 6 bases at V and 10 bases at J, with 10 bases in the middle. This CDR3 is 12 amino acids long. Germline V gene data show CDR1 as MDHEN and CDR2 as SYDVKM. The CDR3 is CASRSIGSPLHF. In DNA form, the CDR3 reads TGTGCCAGCAGGTCTATCGGGTCACCCCTCCACTTT.